The clone carrying this T cell receptor beta chain counts as medium-sized. The treatment was: randomized to nivolumab then ipilimumab (arm A) or the reverse (arm B). This entry belongs to a study of sequential checkpoint blockade in melanoma. Germline trimming cut 3 bases from V and 6 bases from J; bases unmatched to any gene: 7. The CDR3 loop spans 14 amino acids. CDR1 is SGDLS and CDR2 is YYNGEE in the germline V gene. Assay used: immunoSEQ multiplex PCR; TCRdb lists only in-frame clones, some missing. Of just under 5,500 clones in the sample, 50% to 75% were seen once. The TCR originated in a human donor with melanoma. V is TRBV9 and J is TRBJ2-7, with 9 bases lining up with TRBD1. This specimen was CD8+ T cells sorted from blood (inferred from file names), taken from a patient given nivolumab and ipilimumab in sequence. CDR3 region: CASSGPGTGSEQYF. CDR3 nucleotides: TGTGCCAGCAGCGGGCCCGGGACAGGGAGCGAGCAGTACTTC.